The text below deals with one T cell receptor beta chain. Its antigen is not identified. The data belong to a study of T cells in Graves' hyperthyroidism and ophthalmopathy. Points from the study as a whole: Expanded thyroid clonotypes (above 0.001) were mostly also found in blood. In simple terms, a model built on 13 V-J features told ophthalmopathy apart from stable hyperthyroidism.

The TCR beta CDR3 regions underwent amplification using RNA transcripts as the source. The TCR CDR3 was amplified in a first-round RT-PCR using the HTBI primer set. MiXCR, run by TCRdb on the multiplex PCR reads, gives a single entry per CDR3 protein. The table lists approximately 510,000 distinct CDR3 sequences, 40% to 50% of them singletons. CDR1 is DFQATT, CDR2 SNEGSKA, per germline (reference sequence). Losses at the gene ends were 5 bases for V and 0 bases for J; bases not matched to a gene: 6. The CDR3 is made up of 16 amino acids. Sequenced material: peripheral blood or thyroid tissue (not recorded which). This clonotype was obtained from an adult woman with Graves' disease, either hyperthyroidism or ophthalmopathy (not recorded which). The chain employs TRBV20-1 and TRBJ1-3; TRBD1 aligns across 11 bases. The CDR3 region is CSARTGGLSSGNTIYF. CDR3 bases: TGCAGTGCTCGGACAGGGGGCCTGAGCTCTGGAAACACCATATATTTT.